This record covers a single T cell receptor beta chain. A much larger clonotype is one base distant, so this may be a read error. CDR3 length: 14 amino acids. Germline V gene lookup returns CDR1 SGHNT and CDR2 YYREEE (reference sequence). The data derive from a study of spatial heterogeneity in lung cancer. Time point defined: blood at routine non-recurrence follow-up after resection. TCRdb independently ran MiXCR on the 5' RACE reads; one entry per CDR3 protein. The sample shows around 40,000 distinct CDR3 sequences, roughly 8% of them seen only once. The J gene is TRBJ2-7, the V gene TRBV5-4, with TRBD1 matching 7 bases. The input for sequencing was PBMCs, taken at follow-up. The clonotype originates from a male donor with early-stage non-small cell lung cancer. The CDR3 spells CASSRTGISYEQCF. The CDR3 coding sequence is TGTGCCAGCAGCAGGACAGGAATCTCCTACGAGCAGTGCTTC.